The TCR beta chain described here comes from a study of T cell changes during pregnancy in multiple sclerosis. Assay used: immunoSEQ multiplex PCR; TCRdb lists only in-frame clones, some missing. Of under 95,000 clones in the sample, about 89% were seen once. The germline V gene has CDR1 LNHNV and CDR2 YYDKDF (reference sequence). V was clipped by 1 base and J by 1 base; unmatched bases: 8. The CDR3 spans 17 residues. The chain has TRBV15 and TRBJ1-1; 8 nucleotides line up with TRBD1. The specimen comprised CD4+ T cells from peripheral blood mononuclear cells, sampled before pregnancy. This TCR was recovered from a female donor with multiple sclerosis, enrolled in a pregnancy study. The CDR3 spells CATSRVTGVFRNTEAFF. CDR3 sequence (DNA): TGTGCCACCAGCAGAGTGACAGGGGTTTTCCGGAACACTGAAGCTTTCTTT.